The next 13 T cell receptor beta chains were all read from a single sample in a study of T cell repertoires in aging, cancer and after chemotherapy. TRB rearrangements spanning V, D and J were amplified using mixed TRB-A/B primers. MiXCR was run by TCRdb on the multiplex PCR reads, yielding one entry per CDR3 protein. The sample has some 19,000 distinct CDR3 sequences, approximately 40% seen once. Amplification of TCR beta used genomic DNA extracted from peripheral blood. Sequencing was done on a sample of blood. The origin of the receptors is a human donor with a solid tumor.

The chain's CDR3 is CASSYSTGHYGYTF. CDR3 DNA: TGTGCCAGCAGTTACTCAACGGGTCACTATGGCTACACCTTC. The chain combines TRBV6-6 with TRBJ1-2; D remains ambiguous. Per germline, CDR1 MNHNY and CDR2 SVGAGI (reference sequence). The CDR3 has 14 residues. Trimming removed 0 bases from V and 3 bases from J, with 8 bases in between.

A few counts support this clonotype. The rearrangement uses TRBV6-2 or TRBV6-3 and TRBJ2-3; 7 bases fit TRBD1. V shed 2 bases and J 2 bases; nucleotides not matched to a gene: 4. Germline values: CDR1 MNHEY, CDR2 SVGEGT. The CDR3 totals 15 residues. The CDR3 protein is CASSYGDRNTDTQYF. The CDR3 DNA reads TGTGCCAGCAGTTACGGGGACAGAAACACAGATACGCAGTATTTT.

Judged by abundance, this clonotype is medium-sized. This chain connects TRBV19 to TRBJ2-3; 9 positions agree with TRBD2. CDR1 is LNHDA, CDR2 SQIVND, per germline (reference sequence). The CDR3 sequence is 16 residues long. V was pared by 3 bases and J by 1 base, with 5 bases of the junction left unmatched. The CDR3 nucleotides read TGTGCCAGTAGTATTCGGCGGGAGGGGCGCACAGATACGCAGTATTTT. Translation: CASSIRREGRTDTQYF.

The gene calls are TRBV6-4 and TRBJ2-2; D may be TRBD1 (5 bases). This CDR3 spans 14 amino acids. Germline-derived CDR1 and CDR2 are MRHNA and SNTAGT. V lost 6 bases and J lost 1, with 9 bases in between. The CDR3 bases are TGTGCCAGCAGGCAGGGATTGAACACCGGGGAGCTGTTTTTT. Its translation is CASRQGLNTGELFF.

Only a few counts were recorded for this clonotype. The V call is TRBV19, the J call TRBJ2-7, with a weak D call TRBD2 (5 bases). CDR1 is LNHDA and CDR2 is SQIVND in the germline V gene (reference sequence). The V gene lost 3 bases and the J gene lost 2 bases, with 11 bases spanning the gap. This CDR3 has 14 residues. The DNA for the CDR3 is TGTGCCAGTAGTATTTCGGGATGGGCCTACGAGCAGTACTTC. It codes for CASSISGWAYEQYF.

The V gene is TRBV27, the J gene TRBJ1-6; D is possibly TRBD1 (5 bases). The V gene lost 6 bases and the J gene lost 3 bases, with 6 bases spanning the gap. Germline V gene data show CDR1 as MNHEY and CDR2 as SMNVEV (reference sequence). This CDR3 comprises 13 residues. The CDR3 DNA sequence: TGTGCCAGCAGACAGGACTATAATTCACCCCTCCACTTT. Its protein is CASRQDYNSPLHF.

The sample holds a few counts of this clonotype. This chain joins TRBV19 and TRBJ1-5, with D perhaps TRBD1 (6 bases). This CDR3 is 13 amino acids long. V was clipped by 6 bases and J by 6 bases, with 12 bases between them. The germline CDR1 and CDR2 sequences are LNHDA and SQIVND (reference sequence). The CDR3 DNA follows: TGTGCCAGTAGAATACAGGGCTCTCAGCCCCAGCATTTT. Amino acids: CASRIQGSQPQHF.

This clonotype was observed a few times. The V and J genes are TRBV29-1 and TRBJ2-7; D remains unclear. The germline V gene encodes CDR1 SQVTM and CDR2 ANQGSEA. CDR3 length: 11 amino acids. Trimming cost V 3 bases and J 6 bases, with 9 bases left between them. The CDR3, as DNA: TGCAGCGTTGAGCTAGGGCGCGAGCAGTACTTC. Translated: CSVELGREQYF.

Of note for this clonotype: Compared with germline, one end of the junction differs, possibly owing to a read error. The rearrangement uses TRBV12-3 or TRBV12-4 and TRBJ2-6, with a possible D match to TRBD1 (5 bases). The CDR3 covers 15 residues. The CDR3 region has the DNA TGTGCCTGCAGGCCTAGGGGCTCTGGGGCCAACGTCCTGACTTTC. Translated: CACRPRGSGANVLTF.

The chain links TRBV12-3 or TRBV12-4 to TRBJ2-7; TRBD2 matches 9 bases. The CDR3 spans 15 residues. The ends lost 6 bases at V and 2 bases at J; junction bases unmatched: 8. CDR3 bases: TGTGCCAGCAGAGAAGGACTAGCGAGAACCTACGAGCAGTACTTC. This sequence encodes CASREGLARTYEQYF.

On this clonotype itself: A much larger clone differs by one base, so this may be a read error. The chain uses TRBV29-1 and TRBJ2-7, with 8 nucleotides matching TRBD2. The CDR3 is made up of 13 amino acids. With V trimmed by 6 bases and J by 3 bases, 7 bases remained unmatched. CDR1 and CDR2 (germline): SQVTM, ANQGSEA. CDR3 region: CSVETSVLYEQYF. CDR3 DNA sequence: TGCAGCGTGGAGACTAGCGTCCTCTACGAGCAGTACTTC.

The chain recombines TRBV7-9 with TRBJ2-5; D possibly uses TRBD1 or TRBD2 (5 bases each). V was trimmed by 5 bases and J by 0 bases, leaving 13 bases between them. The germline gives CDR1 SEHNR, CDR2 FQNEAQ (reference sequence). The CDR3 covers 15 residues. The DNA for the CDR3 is TGTGCCAGCAGCCCGAGGGGCACCGACCAAGAGACCCAGTACTTC. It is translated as CASSPRGTDQETQYF.

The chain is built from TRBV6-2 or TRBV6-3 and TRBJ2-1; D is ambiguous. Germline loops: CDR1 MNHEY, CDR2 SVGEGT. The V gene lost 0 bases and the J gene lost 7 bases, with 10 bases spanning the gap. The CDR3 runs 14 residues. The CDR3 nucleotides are TGTGCCAGCAGTTACTCCAGCGCCCAGAATGAGCAGTTCTTC. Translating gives CASSYSSAQNEQFF.